Presented here are 10 T cell receptor beta chains from one specimen sequenced in a study of T cell responses to AZD1222 COVID-19 vaccine. TCRdb keeps only in-frame clones here, not all; method: immunoSEQ multiplex PCR. This sample has tens of thousands of clones, with around 83% found just once. Sample: peripheral blood, taken on day 0 of MenACWY control vaccination. The receptors were gathered from an adult in good health.

The genes are TRBV19 and TRBJ2-1; 10 positions match TRBD1. The CDR3 spans 16 residues. The V gene's germline CDR1 is LNHDA and CDR2 SQIVND (reference sequence). After removal of 0 bases from V and 4 bases from J, the junction contained 3 bases not matched to a gene. This CDR3 reads CASSIDGTGEYNEQFF. The CDR3 DNA is TGTGCCAGTAGTATAGATGGGACAGGGGAATACAATGAGCAGTTCTTC.

The chain is built from TRBV2 and TRBJ1-2; a weak D match, TRBD1 (5 bases). The CDR3 spans 16 residues. V lost 4 bases and J lost 0, with 15 bases in between. Germline CDR1 SNHLY, CDR2 FYNNEI. The CDR3 protein is CASSAAGTGANYGYTF. The CDR3 nucleotides are TGTGCCAGCAGTGCGGCAGGGACGGGAGCTAACTATGGCTACACCTTC.

The rearrangement links TRBV4-3 to TRBJ2-3; 11 bases match TRBD2. Trimming removed 0 bases from V and 0 bases from J; junction bases left unmatched: 11. The CDR3 has 20 amino acids. Germline V gene lookup returns CDR1 LGHNA and CDR2 YSLEER. The CDR3 coding sequence is TGCGCCAGCAGCCAAGATGTGGGGCTAGCGGGAGGATCTAGCACAGATACGCAGTATTTT. Translation: CASSQDVGLAGGSSTDTQYF.

This rearrangement joins TRBV6-5 to TRBJ2-2; 8 bases match TRBD1. The V segment lost 8 bases and the J segment 5 bases; nucleotides outside the gene matches: 1. The CDR3 length is 12 residues. CDR1 is MNHEY, CDR2 SVGAGI, per germline. The CDR3 DNA sequence: TGTGCCAGCTACAGGGGGACCGGGGAGCTGTTTTTT. Encoded protein: CASYRGTGELFF.

This rearrangement joins TRBV27 to TRBJ2-1; the D gene is possibly TRBD2 (5 bases). Trimming stripped 3 bases from V and 7 bases from J, with 13 bases between. Germline CDR1 is MNHEY and CDR2 is SMNVEV (reference sequence). The CDR3 runs to 14 residues. Written as DNA, the CDR3 is TGTGCCAGCAGTTTGACGGGAAAAGGGAATGAGCAGTTCTTC. Its protein product is CASSLTGKGNEQFF.

This clone was seen only once. This sequence joins TRBV4-3 and TRBJ2-5; 8 nucleotides match TRBD2. This CDR3 is built from 17 residues. V was pared by 1 base and J by 1 base, with 8 bases of the junction left unmatched. Germline loops: CDR1 LGHNA, CDR2 YSLEER. Here the CDR3 reads CASSQGVSTSGQETQYF. CDR3 nucleotides: TGCGCCAGCAGCCAAGGAGTCTCTACTAGCGGCCAAGAGACCCAGTACTTC.

The rearrangement joins TRBV27 to TRBJ2-3; 8 bases align to TRBD2. Looked up from germline, CDR1 is MNHEY and CDR2 is SMNVEV (reference sequence). The CDR3 extends over 16 amino acids. V lost 1 base and J lost 0; bases outside the gene matches: 3. In nucleotides, the CDR3 is TGTGCCAGCAGTTTATTTCCTAGCGGGAGCACAGATACGCAGTATTTT. Protein sequence: CASSLFPSGSTDTQYF.

V is TRBV30 and J is TRBJ2-1; TRBD2 aligns across 11 bases. Germline trimming cut 3 bases from V and 1 base from J; bases unmatched to any gene: 8. CDR3 size: 17 residues. CDR1 and CDR2 from the germline V gene are GTSNPN and SVGIG (reference sequence). The chain's CDR3 is CAWRDSGRATSYNEQFF. The CDR3 coding sequence is TGTGCCTGGAGAGATAGCGGGAGGGCGACTTCCTACAATGAGCAGTTCTTC.

The genes are TRBV5-1 and TRBJ2-7; unclear D gene. V lost 4 bases and J 4 bases, leaving 9 bases between the germline ends. The CDR3 has 12 residues. Germline-derived CDR1 and CDR2 are SGHRS and YFSETQ. The CDR3: CASSLNKYEQYF. As DNA, the CDR3 is TGCGCCAGCAGCCTGAATAAGTACGAGCAGTACTTC.

The chain joins TRBV14 to TRBJ1-6; D unresolved. Germline assignment: CDR1 SGHDN and CDR2 FVKESK. V dropped 4 bases and J dropped 7 bases, with 14 bases sitting between them. The CDR3 totals 15 residues. The CDR3 DNA follows: TGTGCCAGCAGCCTTAGAGGGTCGGGCAATTCACCCCTCCACTTT. Residues: CASSLRGSGNSPLHF.